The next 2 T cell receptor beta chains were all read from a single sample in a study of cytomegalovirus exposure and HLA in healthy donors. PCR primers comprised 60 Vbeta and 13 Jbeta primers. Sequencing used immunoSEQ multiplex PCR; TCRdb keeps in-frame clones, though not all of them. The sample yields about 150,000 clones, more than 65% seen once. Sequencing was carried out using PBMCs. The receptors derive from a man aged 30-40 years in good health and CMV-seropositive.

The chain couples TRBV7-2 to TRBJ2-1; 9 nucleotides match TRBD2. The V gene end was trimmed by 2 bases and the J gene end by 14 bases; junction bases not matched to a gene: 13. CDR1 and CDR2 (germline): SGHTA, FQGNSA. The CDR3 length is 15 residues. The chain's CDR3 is CASSLLASGTGGEFF. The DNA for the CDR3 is TGTGCCAGCAGCTTACTGGCTAGCGGGACCGGCGGCGAGTTCTTC.

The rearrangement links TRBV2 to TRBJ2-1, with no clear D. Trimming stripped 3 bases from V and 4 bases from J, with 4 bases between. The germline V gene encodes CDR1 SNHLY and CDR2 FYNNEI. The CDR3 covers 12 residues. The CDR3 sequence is CASSDSYNEQFF. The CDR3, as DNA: TGTGCCAGCAGTGACAGTTACAATGAGCAGTTCTTC.